This paragraph covers one T cell receptor (beta chain) sequence. Antigen unknown. This CDR3 is built from 13 residues. Germline V CDR1 and CDR2: SGHAT, FQNNGV. V lost 1 base to trimming and J lost 7 bases, with 8 bases between them. The protocol was immunoSEQ multiplex PCR, while the TCRdb copy is restricted to in-frame clones and leaves out a portion. This sample has 2 million to 2.5 million clones, with more than 85% found just once. The sample is drawn from a study of shared clonotypes between healthy human individuals. General study results and limits: Naive CD4 clonotype sharing across a few donors was around 5%.

The receptor comes from a man between 18 and 29 years old in good health. Some clones in this sample may be carry-over from other donors' samples. Sequencing used naive CD4+ T cells from PBMCs. Subset given: CD45RA+ positively selected. The chain links TRBV11-2 to TRBJ2-1; D is ambiguous. Here the CDR3 DNA reads TGTGCCAGCAGCTTAGTACCCCGAAATGAGCAGTTCTTC. Translating gives CASSLVPRNEQFF. The whole variable domain, remainder taken from reference TRBV11-2 and TRBJ2-1, is EAGVAQSPRYKIIEKRQSVAFWCNPISGHATLYWYQQILGQGPKLLIQFQNNGVVDDSQLPKDRFSAERLKGVDSTLKIQPAKLEDSAVYLCASSLVPRNEQFFGPGTRLTVL.